This T cell receptor (beta chain) is from a study of neoadjuvant anti-PD-1 for oral cavity cancer. Germline lookup yields CDR1 LNHDA and CDR2 SQIVND (reference sequence). V was shortened by 2 bases and J by 4 bases, with 9 bases between the two germline ends. CDR3 length: 14 residues. Stated time point: after neoadjuvant nivolumab, at surgical resection. Most tumor samples had roughly 5 ug input DNA in two replicates. Repertoires were generated with immunoSEQ multiplex PCR, while TCRdb's copy carries only in-frame clones and drops some. The sample shows about 23,000 clones, 25% to 30% of them seen only once.

Sequenced here: tumor tissue, sampled after nivolumab (anti-PD-1) treatment. This rearrangement joins TRBV19 to TRBJ1-5; a weak D match, TRBD1 (5 bases). This receptor was identified in a person aged 40 to 85 with oral cavity squamous cell carcinoma. The CDR3, as DNA: TGTGCCAGTAGTATACAGGGTATGAATCAGCCCCAGCATTTT. It translates to CASSIQGMNQPQHF.